The TCR beta chain under discussion was sequenced for a study of shared clonotypes between healthy human individuals. As to this clone: The target antigen is unknown.

Profiling relied on immunoSEQ multiplex PCR, and the TCRdb table lists in-frame clones only, not all of them. The top ten clones hold 0.37% of a sample with fewer than 3 million clones, 85% to 95% of them seen once. Study-wide findings and caveats: A handful of donors showed sharing of roughly 5% of naive CD4 clonotypes.

Trimming cost V 3 bases and J 6 bases, with 18 bases left between them. This CDR3 is 16 amino acids long. Germline V gene lookup returns CDR1 SGHNT and CDR2 YYREEE (reference sequence). Sequencing used naive CD4+ T cells from PBMCs. Specified subset: CD45RA+ positively selected. The chain links TRBV5-4 to TRBJ2-2; no firm D call. This sequence was found in a man between 18 and 29 years old in good health. Some clones in this sample may be carry-over from other donors' samples. The CDR3 coding sequence is TGTGCCAGCAGCTCACGGGCTATTTCAACCCCCGGGGAGCTGTTTTTT. It specifies CASSSRAISTPGELFF.